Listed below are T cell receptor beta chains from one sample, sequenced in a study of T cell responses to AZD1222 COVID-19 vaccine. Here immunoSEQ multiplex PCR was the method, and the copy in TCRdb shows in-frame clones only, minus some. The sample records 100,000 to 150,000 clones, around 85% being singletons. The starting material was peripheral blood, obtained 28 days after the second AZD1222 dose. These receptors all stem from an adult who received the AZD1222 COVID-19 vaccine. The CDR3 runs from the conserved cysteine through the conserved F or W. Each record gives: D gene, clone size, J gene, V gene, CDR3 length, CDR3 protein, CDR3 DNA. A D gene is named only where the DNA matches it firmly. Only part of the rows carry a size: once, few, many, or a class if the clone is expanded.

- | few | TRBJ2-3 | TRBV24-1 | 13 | CATSDFGTDTQYF | TGTGCCACCAGTGATTTTGGCACAGATACGCAGTATTTT
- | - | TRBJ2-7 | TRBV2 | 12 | CASRDWTYEQYF | TGTGCCAGCAGGGACTGGACCTACGAGCAGTACTTC
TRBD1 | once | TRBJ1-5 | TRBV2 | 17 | CASSAGQGIRSNQPQHF | TGTGCCAGCAGTGCGGGACAGGGAATTAGGAGCAATCAGCCCCAGCATTTT
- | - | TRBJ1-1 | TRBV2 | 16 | CASSEWMDSTGTEAFF | TGTGCCAGCAGTGAATGGATGGACTCGACGGGCACTGAAGCTTTCTTT
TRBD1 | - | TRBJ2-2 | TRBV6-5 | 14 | CAGETGGNTGELFF | TGTGCCGGGGAGACAGGGGGGAACACCGGGGAGCTGTTTTTT
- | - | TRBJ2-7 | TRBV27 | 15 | CASRLTGRSSYEQYF | TGTGCCAGCAGGCTGACGGGCAGATCCTCCTACGAGCAGTACTTC
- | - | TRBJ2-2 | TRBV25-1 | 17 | CASSGTFDRRPPGELFF | TGTGCCAGCAGTGGCACTTTTGACAGACGACCTCCGGGGGAGCTGTTTTTT
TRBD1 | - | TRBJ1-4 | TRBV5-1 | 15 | CASSPGQGYLRKLFF | TGCGCCAGCAGCCCCGGACAGGGGTATTTGAGAAAACTGTTTTTT
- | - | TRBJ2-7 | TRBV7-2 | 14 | CASSFPTGRYEQYF | TGTGCCAGCAGCTTCCCCACAGGGAGGTACGAGCAGTACTTC
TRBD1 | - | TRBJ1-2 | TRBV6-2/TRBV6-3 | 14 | CASSYDGQAGGYTF | TGTGCCAGCAGTTACGATGGACAGGCGGGCGGCTACACCTTC
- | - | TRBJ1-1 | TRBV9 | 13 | CASSVGGGAEAFF | TGTGCCAGCAGCGTAGGAGGGGGGGCTGAAGCTTTCTTT
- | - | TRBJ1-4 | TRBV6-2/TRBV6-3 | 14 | CASSLWGEGEKLFF | TGTGCCAGCAGTCTCTGGGGCGAAGGTGAAAAACTGTTTTTT
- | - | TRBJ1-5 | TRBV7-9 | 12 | CASSLTVKPQHF | TGTGCCAGCAGCTTAACGGTAAAGCCCCAGCATTTT
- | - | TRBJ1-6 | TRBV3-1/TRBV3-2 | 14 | CASSQAGPDSPLHF | TGTGCCAGCAGCCAAGCAGGGCCGGATTCACCCCTCCACTTT
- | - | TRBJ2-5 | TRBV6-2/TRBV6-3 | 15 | CASSYSPGAQETQYF | TGTGCCAGCAGTTACTCCCCGGGGGCCCAAGAGACCCAGTACTTC
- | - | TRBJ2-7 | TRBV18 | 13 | CASSQGPDGEQYF | TGTGCCAGCTCCCAGGGTCCCGACGGCGAGCAGTACTTC